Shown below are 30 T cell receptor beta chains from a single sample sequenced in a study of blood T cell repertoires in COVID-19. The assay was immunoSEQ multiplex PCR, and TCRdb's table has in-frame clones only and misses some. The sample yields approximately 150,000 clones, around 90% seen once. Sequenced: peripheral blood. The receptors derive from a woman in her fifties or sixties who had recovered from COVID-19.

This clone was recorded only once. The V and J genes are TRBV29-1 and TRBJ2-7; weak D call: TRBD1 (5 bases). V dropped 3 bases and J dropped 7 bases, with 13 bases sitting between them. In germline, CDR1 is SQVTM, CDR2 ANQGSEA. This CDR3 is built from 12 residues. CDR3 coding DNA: TGCAGCGTTGACATGGACACAAGTGAGCAGTACTTC. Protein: CSVDMDTSEQYF.

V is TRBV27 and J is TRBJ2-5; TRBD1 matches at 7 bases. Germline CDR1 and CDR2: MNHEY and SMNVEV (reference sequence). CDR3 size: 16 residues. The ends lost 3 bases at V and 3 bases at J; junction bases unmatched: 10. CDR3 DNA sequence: TGTGCCAGCAGTTTGGGACAGTTCGAGGGAAAAGAGACCCAGTACTTC. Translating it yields CASSLGQFEGKETQYF.

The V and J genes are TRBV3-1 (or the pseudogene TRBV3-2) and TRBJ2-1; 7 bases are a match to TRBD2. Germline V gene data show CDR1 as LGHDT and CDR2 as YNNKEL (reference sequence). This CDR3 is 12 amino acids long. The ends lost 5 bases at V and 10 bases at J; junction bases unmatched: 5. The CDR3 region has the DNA TGTGCCAGCAGCGTGACGCGGGGGGAGCAGTTCTTC. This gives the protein CASSVTRGEQFF.

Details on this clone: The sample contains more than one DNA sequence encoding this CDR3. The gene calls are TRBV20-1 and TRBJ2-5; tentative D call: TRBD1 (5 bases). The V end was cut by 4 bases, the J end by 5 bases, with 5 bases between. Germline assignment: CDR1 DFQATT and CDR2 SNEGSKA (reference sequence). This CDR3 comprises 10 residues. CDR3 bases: TGCAGTGCTACAGGGGAGACCCAGTACTTC. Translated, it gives CSATGETQYF.

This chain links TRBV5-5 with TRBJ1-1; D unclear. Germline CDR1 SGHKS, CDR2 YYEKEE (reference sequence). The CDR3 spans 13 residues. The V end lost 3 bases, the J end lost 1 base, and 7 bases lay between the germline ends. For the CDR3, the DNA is TGTGCCAGCAGCTCCCACTCGAACACTGAAGCTTTCTTT. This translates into CASSSHSNTEAFF.

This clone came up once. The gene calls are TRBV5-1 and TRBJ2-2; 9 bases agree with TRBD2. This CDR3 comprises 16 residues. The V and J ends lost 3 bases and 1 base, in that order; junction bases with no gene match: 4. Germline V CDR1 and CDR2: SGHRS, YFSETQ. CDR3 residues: CASSWGLAENTGELFF. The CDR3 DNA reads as TGCGCCAGCAGCTGGGGACTAGCTGAGAACACCGGGGAGCTGTTTTTT.

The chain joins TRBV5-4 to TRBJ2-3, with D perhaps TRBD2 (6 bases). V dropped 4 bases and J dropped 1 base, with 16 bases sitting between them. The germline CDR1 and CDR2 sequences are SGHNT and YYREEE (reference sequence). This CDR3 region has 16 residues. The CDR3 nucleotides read TGTGCCAGCAGCCCCGGGCCCACGGGGGGCACAGATACGCAGTATTTT. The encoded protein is CASSPGPTGGTDTQYF. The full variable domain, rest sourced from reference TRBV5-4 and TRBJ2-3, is ETGVTQSPTHLIKTRGQQVTLRCSSQSGHNTVSWYQQALGQGPQFIFQYYREEENGRGNFPPRFSGLQFPNYSSELNVNALELDDSALYLCASSPGPTGGTDTQYFGPGTRLTVL.

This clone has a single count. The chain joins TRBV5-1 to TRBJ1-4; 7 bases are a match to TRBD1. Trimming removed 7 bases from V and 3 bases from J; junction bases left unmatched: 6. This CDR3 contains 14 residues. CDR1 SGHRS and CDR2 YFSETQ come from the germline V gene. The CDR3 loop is CASGWGQSNEKLFF. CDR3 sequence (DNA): TGCGCCAGCGGTTGGGGACAGTCTAATGAAAAACTGTTTTTT.

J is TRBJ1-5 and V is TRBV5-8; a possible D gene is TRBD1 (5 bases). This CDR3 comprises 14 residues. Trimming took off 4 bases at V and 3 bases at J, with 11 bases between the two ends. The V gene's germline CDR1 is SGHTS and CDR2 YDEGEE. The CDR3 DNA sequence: TGTGCCAGCAGCCGGGGGTTCCCCAATCAGCCCCAGCATTTT. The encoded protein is CASSRGFPNQPQHF.

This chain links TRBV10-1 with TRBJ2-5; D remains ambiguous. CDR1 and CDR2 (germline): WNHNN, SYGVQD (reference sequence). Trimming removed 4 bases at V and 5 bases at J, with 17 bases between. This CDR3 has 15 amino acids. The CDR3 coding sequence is TGCGCCAGCAGTGGAGGCACTACCGGAGAGGAGACCCAGTACTTC. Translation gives CASSGGTTGEETQYF.

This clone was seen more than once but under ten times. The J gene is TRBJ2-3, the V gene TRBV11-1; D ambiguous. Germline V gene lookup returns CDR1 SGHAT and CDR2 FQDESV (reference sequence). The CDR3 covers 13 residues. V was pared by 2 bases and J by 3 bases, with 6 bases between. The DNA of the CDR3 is TGTGCCAGCAGCTTATATCTAACAGATACGCAGTATTTT. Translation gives CASSLYLTDTQYF.

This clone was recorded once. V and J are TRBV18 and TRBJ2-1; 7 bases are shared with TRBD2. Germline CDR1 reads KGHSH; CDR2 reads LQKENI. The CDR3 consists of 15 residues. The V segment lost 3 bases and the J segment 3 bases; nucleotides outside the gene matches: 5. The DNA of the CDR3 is TGTGCCAGCTCACCTTCCGGGGGGAACTACAATGAGCAGTTCTTC. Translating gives CASSPSGGNYNEQFF.

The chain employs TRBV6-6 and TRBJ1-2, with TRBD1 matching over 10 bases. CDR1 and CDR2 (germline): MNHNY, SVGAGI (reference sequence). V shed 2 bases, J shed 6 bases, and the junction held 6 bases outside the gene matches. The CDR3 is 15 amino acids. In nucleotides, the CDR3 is TGTGCCAGCAGTTACGTTTCCGGACAGGGGGATGGCTACACCTTC. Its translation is CASSYVSGQGDGYTF.

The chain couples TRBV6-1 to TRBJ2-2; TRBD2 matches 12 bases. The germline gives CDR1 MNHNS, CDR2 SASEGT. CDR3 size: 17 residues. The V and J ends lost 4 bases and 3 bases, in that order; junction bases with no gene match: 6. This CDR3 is CASSALAGGQHTGELFF. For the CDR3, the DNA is TGTGCCAGCAGTGCGCTAGCGGGGGGGCAGCACACCGGGGAGCTGTTTTTT.

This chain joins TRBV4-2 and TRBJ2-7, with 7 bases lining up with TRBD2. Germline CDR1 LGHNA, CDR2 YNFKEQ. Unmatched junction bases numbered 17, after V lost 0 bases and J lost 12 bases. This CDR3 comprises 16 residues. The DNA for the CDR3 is TGTGCCAGCAGCCAAGACGAGGCCAGCGGGGCCTCTAAGAGGTACTTC. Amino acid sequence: CASSQDEASGASKRYF.

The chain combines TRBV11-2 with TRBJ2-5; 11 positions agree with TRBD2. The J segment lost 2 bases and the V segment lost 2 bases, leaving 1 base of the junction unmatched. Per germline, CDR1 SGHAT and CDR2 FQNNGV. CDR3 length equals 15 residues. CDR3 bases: TGTGCCAGCAGCTTATCTAGCGGGGGGCAAGAGACCCAGTACTTC. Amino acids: CASSLSSGGQETQYF.

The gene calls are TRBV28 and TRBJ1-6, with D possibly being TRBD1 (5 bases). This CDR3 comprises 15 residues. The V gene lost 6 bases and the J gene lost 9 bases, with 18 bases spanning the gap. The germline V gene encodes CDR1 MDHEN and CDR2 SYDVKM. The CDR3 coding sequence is TGTGCCAGCAGACTACAGGTAGGGGCTAGTTCACCCCTCCACTTT. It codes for CASRLQVGASSPLHF.

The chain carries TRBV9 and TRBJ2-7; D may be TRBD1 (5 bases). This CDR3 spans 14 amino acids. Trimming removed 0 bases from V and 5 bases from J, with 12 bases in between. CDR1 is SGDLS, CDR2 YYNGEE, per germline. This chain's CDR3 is CASSVGRQGNEQYF. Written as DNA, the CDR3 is TGTGCCAGCAGCGTAGGTCGTCAGGGAAACGAGCAGTACTTC.

The CDR3 spells CASSEVRGANTGELFF. The CDR3 DNA sequence: TGTGCCAGCAGTGAAGTAAGGGGCGCGAACACCGGGGAGCTGTTTTTT. This sequence joins TRBV2 and TRBJ2-2, with D possibly matching TRBD1 (5 bases). V was clipped by 1 base and J by 0 bases, with 9 bases between them. The CDR3 extends over 16 amino acids. Germline CDR1 is SNHLY and CDR2 is FYNNEI.

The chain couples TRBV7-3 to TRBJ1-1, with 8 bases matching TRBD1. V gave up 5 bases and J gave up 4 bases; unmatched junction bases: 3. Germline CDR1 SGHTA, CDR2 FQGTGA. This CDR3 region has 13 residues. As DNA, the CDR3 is TGTGCCAGCAGCGAACAGGGGGGCACTGAAGCTTTCTTT. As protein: CASSEQGGTEAFF.

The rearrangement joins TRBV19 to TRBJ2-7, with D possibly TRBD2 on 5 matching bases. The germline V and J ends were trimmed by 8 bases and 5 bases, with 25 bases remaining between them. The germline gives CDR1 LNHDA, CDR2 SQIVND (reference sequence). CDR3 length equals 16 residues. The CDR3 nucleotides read TGTGCCAGTTCCCCGACCCCCCGGGGAGTAGTGCACGAGCAGTACTTC. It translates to CASSPTPRGVVHEQYF.

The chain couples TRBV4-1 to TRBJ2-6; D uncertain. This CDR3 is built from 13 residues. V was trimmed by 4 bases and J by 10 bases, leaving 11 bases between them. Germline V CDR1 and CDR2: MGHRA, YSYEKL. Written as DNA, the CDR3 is TGCGCCAGCAGCCGAGACGGTCGGAACGTCCTGACTTTC. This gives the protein CASSRDGRNVLTF.

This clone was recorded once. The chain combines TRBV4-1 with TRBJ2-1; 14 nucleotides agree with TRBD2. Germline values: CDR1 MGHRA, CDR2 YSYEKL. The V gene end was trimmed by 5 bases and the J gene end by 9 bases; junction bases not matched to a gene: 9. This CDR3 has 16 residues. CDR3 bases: TGCGCCAGCAGCTTCCGACTAGCGGGGGGGCCTGCTGAGCAGTTCTTC. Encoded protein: CASSFRLAGGPAEQFF.

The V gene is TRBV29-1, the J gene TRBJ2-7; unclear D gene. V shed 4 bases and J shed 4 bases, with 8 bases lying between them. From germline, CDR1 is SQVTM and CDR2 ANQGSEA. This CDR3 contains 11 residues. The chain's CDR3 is CSVVRLYEQYF. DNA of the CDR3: TGCAGCGTTGTCAGGTTATACGAGCAGTACTTC.

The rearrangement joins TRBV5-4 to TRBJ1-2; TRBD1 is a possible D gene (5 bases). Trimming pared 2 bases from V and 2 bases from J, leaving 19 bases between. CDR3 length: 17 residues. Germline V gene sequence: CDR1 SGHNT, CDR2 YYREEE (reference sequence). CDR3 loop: CASSFGGTQGKNYGYTF. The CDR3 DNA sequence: TGTGCCAGCAGCTTCGGAGGGACCCAGGGAAAGAACTATGGCTACACCTTC.

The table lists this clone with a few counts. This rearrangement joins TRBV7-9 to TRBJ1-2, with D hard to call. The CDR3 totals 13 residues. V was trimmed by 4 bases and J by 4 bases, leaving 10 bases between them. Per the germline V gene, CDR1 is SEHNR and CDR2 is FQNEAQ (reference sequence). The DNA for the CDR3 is TGTGCCAGCAGCTCCTCTCCTTCCTATGGCTACACCTTC. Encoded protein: CASSSSPSYGYTF.

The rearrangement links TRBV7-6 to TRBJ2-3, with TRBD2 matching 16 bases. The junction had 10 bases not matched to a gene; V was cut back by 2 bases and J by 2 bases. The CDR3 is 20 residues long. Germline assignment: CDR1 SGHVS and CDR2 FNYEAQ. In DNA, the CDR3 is TGTGCCAGCAGCTTAAATCCCGGGACTAGCGGGGGGGATCTCACAGATACGCAGTATTTT. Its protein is CASSLNPGTSGGDLTDTQYF.

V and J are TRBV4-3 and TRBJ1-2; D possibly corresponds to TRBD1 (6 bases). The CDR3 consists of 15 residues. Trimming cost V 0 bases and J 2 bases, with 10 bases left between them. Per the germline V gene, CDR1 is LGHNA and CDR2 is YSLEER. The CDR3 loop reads CASSQEGGHNYGYTF. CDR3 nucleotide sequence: TGCGCCAGCAGCCAAGAAGGGGGACACAACTATGGCTACACCTTC.

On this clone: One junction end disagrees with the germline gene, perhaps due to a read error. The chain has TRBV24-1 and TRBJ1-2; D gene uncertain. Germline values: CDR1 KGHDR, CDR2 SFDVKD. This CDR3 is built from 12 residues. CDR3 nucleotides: TGTGCCACCAGAGATTCCTCGTATGGCTACACCTTC. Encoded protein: CATRDSSYGYTF.

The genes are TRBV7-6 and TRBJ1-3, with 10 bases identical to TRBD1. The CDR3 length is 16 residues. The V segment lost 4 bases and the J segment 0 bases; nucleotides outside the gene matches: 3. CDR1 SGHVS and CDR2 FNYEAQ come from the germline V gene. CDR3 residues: CASSSWTGGSGNTIYF. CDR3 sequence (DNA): TGTGCCAGCAGCTCCTGGACAGGGGGCTCTGGAAACACCATATATTTT.